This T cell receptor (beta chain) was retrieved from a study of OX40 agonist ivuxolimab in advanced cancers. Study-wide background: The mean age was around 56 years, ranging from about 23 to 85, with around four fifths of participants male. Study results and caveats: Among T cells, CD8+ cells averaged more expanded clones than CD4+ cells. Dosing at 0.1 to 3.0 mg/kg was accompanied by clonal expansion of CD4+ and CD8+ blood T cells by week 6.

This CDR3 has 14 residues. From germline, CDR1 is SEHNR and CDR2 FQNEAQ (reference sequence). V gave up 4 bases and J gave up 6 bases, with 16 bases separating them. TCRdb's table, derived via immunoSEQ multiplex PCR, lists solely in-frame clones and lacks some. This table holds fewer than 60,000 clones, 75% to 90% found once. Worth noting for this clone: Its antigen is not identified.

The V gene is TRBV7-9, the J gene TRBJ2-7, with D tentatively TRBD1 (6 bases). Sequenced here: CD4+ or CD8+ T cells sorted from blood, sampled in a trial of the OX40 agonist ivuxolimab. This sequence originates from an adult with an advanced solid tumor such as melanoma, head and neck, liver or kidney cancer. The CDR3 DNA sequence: TGTGCCAGCAGCTACACAGGGTCCGGGGCCGAGCAGTACGTC. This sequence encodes CASSYTGSGAEQYV.